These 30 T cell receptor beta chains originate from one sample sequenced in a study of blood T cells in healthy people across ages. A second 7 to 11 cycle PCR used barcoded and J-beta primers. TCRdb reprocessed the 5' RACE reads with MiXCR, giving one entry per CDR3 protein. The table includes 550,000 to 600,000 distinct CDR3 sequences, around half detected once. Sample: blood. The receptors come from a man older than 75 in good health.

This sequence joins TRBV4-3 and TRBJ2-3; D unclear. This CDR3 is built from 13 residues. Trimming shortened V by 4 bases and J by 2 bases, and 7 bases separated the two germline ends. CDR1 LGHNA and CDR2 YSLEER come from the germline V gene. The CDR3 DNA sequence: TGCGCCAGCAGCCTAACCACCACAGATACGCAGTATTTT. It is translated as CASSLTTTDTQYF.

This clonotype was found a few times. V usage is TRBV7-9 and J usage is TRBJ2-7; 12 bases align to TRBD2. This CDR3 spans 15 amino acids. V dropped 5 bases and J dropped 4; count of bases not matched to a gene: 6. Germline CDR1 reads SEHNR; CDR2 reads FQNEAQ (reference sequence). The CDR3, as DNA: TGTGCCAGCAGCGCCAAACTAGCGGGAGGTTACGAGCAGTACTTC. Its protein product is CASSAKLAGGYEQYF.

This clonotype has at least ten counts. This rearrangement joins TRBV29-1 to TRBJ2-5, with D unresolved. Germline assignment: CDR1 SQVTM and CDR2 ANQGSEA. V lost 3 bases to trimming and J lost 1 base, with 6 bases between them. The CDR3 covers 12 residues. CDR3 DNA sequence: TGCAGCGTTGACCCGATCCAAGAGACCCAGTACTTC. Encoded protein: CSVDPIQETQYF.

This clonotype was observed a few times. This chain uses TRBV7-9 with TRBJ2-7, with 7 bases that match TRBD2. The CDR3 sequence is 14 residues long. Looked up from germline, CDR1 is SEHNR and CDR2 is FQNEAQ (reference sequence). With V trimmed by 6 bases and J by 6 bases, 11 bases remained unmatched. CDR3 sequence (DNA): TGTGCCAGCAGGCCCAGCGGGATCGGCGGCGAGCAGTACTTC. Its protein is CASRPSGIGGEQYF. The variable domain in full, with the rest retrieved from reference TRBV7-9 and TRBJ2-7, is DTGVSQNPRHKITKRGQNVTFRCDPISEHNRLYWYRQTLGQGPEFLTYFQNEAQLEKSRLLSDRFSAERPKGSFSTLEIQRTEQGDSAMYLCASRPSGIGGEQYFGPGTRLTVT.

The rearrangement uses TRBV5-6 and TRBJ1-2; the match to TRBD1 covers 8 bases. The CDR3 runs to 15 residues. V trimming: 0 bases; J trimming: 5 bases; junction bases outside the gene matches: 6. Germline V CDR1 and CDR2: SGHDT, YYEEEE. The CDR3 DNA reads TGTGCCAGCAGCTTGGCGGTACAGGGGGGATATGGCTACACCTTC. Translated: CASSLAVQGGYGYTF.

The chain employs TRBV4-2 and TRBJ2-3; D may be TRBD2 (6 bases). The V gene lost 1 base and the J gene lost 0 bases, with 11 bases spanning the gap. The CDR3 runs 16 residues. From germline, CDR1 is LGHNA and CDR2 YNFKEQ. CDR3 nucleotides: TGTGCCAGCAGCCAAGGGGGCGGGACCAGCACAGATACGCAGTATTTT. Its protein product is CASSQGGGTSTDTQYF.

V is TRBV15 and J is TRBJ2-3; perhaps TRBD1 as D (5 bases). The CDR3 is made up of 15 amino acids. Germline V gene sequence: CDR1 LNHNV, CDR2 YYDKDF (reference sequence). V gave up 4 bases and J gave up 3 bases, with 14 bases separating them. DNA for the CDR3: TGTGCCACCAGCAAAGGGGTAGTGGGAACAGATACGCAGTATTTT. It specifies CATSKGVVGTDTQYF.

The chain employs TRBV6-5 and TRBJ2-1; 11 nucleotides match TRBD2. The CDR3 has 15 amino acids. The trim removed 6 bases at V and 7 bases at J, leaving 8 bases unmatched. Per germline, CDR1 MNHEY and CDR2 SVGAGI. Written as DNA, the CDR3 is TGTGCCAGCAGAACCTTAGCGGGAGGGACTAATGAGCAGTTCTTC. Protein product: CASRTLAGGTNEQFF.

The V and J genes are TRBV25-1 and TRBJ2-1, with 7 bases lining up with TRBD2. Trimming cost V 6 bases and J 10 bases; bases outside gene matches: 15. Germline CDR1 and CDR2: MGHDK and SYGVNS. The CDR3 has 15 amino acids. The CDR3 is CASRPSGRGEGEQFF. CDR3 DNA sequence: TGTGCCAGCAGGCCGTCGGGGAGGGGAGAAGGCGAGCAGTTCTTC. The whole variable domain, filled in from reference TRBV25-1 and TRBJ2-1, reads EADIYQTPRYLVIGTGKKITLECSQTMGHDKMYWYQQDPGMELHLIHYSYGVNSTEKGDLSSESTVSRIRTEHFPLTLESARPSHTSQYLCASRPSGRGEGEQFFGPGTRLTVL.

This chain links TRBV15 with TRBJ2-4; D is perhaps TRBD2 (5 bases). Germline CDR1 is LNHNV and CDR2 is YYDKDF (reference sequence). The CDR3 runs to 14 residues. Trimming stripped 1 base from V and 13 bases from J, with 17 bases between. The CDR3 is CATSRARAPGEQYF. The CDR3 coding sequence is TGTGCCACCAGCAGAGCGAGGGCCCCCGGGGAGCAGTACTTC.

The CDR3: CASSTRTLDTQYF. The CDR3 DNA reads as TGTGCCAGCAGCACCCGGACCCTAGATACGCAGTATTTT. J is TRBJ2-3 and V is TRBV7-2; unclear D gene. Trimming removed 5 bases at V and 5 bases at J, with 11 bases between. In germline, CDR1 is SGHTA, CDR2 FQGNSA. The CDR3 has 13 amino acids.

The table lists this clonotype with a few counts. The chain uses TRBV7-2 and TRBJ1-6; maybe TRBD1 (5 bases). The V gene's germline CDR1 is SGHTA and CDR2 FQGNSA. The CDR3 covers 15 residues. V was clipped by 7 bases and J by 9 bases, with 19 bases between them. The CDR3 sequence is CASISVGRAGSPLHF. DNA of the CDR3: TGTGCCAGCATTTCAGTCGGCAGGGCTGGTTCACCCCTCCACTTT.

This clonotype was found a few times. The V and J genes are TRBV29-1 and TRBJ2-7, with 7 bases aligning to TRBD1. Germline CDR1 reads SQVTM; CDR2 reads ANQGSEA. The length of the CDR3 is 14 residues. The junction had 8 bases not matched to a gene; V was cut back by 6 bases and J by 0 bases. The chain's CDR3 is CSVAGTANSYEQYF. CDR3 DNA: TGCAGCGTGGCAGGGACAGCCAACTCCTACGAGCAGTACTTC.

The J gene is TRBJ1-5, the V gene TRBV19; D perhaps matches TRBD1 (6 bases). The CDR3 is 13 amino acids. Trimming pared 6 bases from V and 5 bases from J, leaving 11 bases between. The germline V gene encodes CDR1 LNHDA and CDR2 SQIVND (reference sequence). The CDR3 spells CASREQGDQPQHF. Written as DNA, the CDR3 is TGTGCCAGTAGAGAACAGGGAGATCAGCCCCAGCATTTT.

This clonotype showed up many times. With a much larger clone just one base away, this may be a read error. Here the CDR3 reads CASSVTGGRETQYF. CDR3 DNA: TGTGCCAGCAGCGTCACAGGGGGCAGGGAGACCCAGTACTTC. The genes are TRBV6-5 and TRBJ2-5, with 9 bases identical to TRBD1. The V and J ends lost 6 bases and 5 bases, in that order; junction bases with no gene match: 7. Germline V lookup: CDR1 MNHEY, CDR2 SVGAGI. CDR3 size: 14 residues.

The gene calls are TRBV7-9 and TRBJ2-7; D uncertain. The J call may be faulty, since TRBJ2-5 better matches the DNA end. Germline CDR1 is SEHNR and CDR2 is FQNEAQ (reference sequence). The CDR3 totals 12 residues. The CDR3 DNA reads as TGTGCCAGCAGCCCCGAGGCGGAGACCCAGTACTTC. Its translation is CASSPEAETQYF.

For the CDR3, the DNA is TGCAGTCCAACGGGACTAGCGGGGGGTGGGGTGAGAGAGACCCAGTACTTC. Its protein is CSPTGLAGGGVRETQYF. V is TRBV20-1 and J is TRBJ2-7, with 15 positions matching TRBD2. The J call is in doubt because the DNA end fits TRBJ2-5 better. CDR3 length: 17 amino acids. CDR1 and CDR2 from the germline V gene are DFQATT and SNEGSKA (reference sequence).

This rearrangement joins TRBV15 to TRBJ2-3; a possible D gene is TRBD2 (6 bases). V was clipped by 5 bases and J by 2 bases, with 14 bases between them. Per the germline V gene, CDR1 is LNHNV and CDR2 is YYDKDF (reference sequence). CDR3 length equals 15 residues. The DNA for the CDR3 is TGTGCCACCAGCGGTCTTAGCGGACCCACAGATACGCAGTATTTT. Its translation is CATSGLSGPTDTQYF.

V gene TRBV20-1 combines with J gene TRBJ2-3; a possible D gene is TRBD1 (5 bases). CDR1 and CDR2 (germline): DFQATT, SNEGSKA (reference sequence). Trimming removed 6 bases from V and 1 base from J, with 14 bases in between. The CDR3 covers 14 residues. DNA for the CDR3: TGCAGTGCCGAGAGGCAGGGCCGCACAGATACGCAGTATTTT. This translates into CSAERQGRTDTQYF.

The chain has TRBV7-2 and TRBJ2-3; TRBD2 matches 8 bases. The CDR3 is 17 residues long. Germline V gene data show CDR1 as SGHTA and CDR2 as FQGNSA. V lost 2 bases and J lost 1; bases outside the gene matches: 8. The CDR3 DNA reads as TGTGCCAGCAGCTTAAACGGGGGGGCCGAAGGCACAGATACGCAGTATTTT. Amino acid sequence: CASSLNGGAEGTDTQYF. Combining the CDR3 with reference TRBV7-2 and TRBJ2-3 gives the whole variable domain GAGVSQSPSNKVTEKGKDVELRCDPISGHTALYWYRQSLGQGLEFLIYFQGNSAPDKSGLPSDRFSAERTGGSVSTLTIQRTQQEDSAVYLCASSLNGGAEGTDTQYFGPGTRLTVL.

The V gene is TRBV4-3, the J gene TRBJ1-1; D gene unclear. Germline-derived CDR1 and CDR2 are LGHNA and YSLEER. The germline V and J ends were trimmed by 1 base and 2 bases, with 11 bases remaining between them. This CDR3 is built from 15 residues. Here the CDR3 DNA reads TGCGCCAGCAGCCAAGGAGCGGCCGGCAACACTGAAGCTTTCTTT. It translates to CASSQGAAGNTEAFF.

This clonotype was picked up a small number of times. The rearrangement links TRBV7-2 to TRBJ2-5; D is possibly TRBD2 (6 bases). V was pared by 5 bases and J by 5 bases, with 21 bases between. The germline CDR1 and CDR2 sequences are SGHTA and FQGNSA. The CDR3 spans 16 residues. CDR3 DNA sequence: TGTGCCAGCAGCCCTTTCCGACTAGGTCGTGTGGAGACCCAGTACTTC. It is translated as CASSPFRLGRVETQYF.

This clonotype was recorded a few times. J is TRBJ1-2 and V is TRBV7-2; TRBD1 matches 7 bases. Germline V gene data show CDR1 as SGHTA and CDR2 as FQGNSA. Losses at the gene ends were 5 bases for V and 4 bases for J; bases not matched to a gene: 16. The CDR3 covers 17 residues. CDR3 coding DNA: TGTGCCAGCAGCCAAGGGGGCACGGGGACCCGGGCCTATGGCTACACCTTC. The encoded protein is CASSQGGTGTRAYGYTF.

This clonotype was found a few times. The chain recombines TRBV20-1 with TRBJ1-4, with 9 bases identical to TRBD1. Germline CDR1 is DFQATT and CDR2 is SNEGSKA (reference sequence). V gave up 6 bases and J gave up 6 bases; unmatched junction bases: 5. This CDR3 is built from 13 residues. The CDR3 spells CSAAGQGDEKLFF. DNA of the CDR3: TGCAGTGCCGCGGGACAGGGTGATGAAAAACTGTTTTTT.

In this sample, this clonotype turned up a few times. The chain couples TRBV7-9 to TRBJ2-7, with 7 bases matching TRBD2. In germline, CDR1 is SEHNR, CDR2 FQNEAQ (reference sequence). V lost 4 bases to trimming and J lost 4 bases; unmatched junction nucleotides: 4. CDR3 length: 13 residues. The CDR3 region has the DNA TGTGCCAGCAGCTCCGCGGGGGTTTACGAGCAGTACTTC. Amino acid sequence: CASSSAGVYEQYF.

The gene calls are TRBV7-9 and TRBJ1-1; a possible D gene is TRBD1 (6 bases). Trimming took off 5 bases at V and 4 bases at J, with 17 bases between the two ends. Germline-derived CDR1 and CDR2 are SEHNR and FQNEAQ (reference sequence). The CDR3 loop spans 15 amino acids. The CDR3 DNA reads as TGTGCCAGCAGCCCACAACAGGGTAGGAGCACTGAAGCTTTCTTT. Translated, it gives CASSPQQGRSTEAFF.

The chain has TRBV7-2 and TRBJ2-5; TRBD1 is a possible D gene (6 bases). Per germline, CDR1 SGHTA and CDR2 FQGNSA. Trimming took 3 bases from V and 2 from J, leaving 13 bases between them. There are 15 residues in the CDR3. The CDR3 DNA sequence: TGTGCCAGCAGCTTTGTGGGACAACTACAAGAGACCCAGTACTTC. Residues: CASSFVGQLQETQYF. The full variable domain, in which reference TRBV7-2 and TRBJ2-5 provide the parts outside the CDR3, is GAGVSQSPSNKVTEKGKDVELRCDPISGHTALYWYRQSLGQGLEFLIYFQGNSAPDKSGLPSDRFSAERTGGSVSTLTIQRTQQEDSAVYLCASSFVGQLQETQYFGPGTRLLVL.

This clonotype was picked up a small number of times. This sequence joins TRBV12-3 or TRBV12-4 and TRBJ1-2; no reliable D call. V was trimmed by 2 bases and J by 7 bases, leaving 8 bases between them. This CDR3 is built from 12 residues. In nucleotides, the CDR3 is TGTGCCAGCAGTTTACCGACTGGTGGCTACACCTTC. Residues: CASSLPTGGYTF.

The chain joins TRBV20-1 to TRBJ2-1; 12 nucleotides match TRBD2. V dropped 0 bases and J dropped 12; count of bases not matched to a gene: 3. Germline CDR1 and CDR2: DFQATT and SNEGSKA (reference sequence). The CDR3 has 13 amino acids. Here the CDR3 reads CSARDLLAGGQFF. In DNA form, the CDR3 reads TGCAGTGCTAGAGATTTACTAGCGGGGGGGCAGTTCTTC.

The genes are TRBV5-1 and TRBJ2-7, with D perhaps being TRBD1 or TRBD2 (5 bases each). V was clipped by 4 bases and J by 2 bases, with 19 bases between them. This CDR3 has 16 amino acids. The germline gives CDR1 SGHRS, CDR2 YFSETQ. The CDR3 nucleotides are TGCGCCAGCAGCGTGCTACGAGGGGAACTTACCTACGAGCAGTACTTC. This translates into CASSVLRGELTYEQYF.